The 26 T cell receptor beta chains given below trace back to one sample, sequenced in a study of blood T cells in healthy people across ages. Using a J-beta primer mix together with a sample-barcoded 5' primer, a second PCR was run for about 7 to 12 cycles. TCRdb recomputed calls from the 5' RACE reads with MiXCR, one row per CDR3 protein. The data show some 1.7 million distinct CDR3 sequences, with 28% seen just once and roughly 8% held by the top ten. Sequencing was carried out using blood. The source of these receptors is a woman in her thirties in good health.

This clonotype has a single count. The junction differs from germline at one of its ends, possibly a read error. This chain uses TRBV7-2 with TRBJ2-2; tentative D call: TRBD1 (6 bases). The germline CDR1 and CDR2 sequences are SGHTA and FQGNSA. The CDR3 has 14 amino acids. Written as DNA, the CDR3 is TGCGCCACCAGTCGGGACACCTTCACCGGGGAGCTGTTTTTT. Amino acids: CATSRDTFTGELFF.

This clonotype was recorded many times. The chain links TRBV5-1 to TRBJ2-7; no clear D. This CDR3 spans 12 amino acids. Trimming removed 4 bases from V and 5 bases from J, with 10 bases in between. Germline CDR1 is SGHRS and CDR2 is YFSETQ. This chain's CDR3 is CASSLGDNEQYF. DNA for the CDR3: TGCGCCAGCAGCCTTGGTGATAACGAGCAGTACTTC.

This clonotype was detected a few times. The CDR3 sequence is CAERTGGSYEQYF. The CDR3 DNA reads as TGTGCCGAGAGGACAGGGGGCTCCTACGAGCAGTACTTC. The chain has TRBV21-1 and TRBJ2-7; the table calls TRBD1, which could not be checked here. TRBV21-1 is a pseudogene segment. CDR3 size: 13 residues.

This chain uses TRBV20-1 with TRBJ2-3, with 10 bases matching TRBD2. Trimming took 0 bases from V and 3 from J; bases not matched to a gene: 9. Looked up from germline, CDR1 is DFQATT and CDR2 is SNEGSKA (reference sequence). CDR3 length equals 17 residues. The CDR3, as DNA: TGCAGTGCTAGAGATGGAGGAGCGGGAGGGCCGACAGATACGCAGTATTTT. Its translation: CSARDGGAGGPTDTQYF.

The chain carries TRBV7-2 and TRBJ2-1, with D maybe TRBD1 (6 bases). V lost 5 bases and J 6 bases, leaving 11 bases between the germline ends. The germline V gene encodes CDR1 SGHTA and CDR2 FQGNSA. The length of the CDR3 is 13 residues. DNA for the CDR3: TGTGCCAGCAGCAACGGACAGTTCAATGAGCAGTTCTTC. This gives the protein CASSNGQFNEQFF.

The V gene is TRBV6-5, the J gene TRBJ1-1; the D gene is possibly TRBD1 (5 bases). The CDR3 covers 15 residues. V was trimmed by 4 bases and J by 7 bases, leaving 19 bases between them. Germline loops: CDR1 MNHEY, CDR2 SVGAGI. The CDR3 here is CASSSRGSPEGEAFF. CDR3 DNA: TGTGCCAGCAGTTCGCGGGGGTCCCCTGAGGGTGAAGCTTTCTTT.

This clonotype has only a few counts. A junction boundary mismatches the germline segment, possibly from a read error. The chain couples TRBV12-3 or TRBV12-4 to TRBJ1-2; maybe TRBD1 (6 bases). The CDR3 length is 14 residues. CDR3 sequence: CAISHRTATDGYTF. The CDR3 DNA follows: TGTGCCATCAGTCACCGGACAGCAACCGATGGCTACACCTTC.

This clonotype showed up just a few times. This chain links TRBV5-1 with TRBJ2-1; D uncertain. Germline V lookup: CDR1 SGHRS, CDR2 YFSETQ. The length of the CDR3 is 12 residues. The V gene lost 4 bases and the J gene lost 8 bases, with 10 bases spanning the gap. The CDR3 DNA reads TGCGCCAGCAGCCCTGAGTGGGATGAGCAGTTCTTC. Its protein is CASSPEWDEQFF.

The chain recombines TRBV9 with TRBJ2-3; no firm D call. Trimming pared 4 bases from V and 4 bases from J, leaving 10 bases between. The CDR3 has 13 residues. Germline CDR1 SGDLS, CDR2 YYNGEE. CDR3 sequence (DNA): TGTGCCAGCAGCTACGAGGTGGCAGATACGCAGTATTTT. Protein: CASSYEVADTQYF.

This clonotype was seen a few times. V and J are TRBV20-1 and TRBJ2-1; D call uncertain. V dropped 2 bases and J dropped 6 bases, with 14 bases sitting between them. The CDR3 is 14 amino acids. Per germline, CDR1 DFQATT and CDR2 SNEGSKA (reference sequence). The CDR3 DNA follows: TGCAGTGCTAGAATCCGTTCCAAGTTCAATGAGCAGTTCTTC. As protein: CSARIRSKFNEQFF.

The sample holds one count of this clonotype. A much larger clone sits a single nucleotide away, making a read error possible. CDR3 region: CASSHRLVMFDNEQFF. The CDR3 DNA reads TGTGCCAGCAGCCACCGGCTTGTAATGTTCGACAATGAGCAGTTCTTC. This chain links TRBV11-1 with TRBJ2-1; D is unresolved. Looked up from germline, CDR1 is SGHAT and CDR2 is FQDESV (reference sequence). V was clipped by 5 bases and J by 5 bases, with 19 bases between them. The CDR3 length is 16 residues.

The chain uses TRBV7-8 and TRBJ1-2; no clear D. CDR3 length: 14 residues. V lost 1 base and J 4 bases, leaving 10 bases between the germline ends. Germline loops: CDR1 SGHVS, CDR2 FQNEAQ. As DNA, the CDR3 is TGTGCCAGCAGCTTAGAACGGGCCTTCTATGGCTACACCTTC. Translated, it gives CASSLERAFYGYTF.

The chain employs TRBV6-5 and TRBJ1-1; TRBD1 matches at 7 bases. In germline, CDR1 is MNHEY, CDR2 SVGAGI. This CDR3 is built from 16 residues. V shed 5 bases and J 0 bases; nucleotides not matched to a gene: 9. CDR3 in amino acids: CASSKYRGTMNTEAFF. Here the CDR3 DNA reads TGTGCCAGCAGTAAATACAGGGGAACCATGAACACTGAAGCTTTCTTT.

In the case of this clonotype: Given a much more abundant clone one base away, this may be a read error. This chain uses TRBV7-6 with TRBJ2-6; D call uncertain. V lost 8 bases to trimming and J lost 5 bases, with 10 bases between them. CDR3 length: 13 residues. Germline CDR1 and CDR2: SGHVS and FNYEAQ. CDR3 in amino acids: CASRKLRANVLTF. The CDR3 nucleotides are TGTGCCAGCCGGAAACTCAGGGCCAACGTCCTGACTTTC.

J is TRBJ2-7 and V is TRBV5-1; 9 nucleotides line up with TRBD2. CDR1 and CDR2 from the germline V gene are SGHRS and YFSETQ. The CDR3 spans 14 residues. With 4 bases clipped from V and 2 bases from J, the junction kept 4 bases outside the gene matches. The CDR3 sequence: CASSAAGGTYEQYF. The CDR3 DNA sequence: TGCGCCAGCAGCGCGGCGGGGGGGACCTACGAGCAGTACTTC.

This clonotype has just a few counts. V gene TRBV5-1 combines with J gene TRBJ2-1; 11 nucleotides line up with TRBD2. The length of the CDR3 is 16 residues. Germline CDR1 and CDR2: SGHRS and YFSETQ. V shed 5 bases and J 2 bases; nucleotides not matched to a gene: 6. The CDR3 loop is CASRGSGGATYNEQFF. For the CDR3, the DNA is TGCGCCAGCAGGGGTAGCGGGGGGGCGACCTACAATGAGCAGTTCTTC.

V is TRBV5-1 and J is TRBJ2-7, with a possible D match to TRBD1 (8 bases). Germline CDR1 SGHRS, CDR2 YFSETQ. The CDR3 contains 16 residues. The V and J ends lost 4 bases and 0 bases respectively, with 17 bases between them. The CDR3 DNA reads TGCGCCAGCAGCGGACAGGGAGGGCTCCCCTCCTACGAGCAGTACTTC. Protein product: CASSGQGGLPSYEQYF.

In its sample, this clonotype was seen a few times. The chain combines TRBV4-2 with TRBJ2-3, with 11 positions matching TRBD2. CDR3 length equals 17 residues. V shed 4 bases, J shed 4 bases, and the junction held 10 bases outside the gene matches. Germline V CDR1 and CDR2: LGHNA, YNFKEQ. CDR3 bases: TGTGCCAGCAGCCGCACGTTTAGCGGGGGGGCGGCAGATACGCAGTATTTT. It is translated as CASSRTFSGGAADTQYF.

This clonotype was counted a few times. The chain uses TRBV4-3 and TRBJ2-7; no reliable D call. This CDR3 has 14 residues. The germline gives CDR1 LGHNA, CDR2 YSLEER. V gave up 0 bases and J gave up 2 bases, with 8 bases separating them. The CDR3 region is CASSQDWVTYEQYF. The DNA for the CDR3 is TGCGCCAGCAGCCAAGATTGGGTGACCTACGAGCAGTACTTC.

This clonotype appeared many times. Here the CDR3 DNA reads TGCAGCGTTGAAGGCGGCAGGGGTGAAGGTGTCTATGGCTACACCTTC. It is translated as CSVEGGRGEGVYGYTF. The J gene is TRBJ1-2, the V gene TRBV29-1, with a tentative D call TRBD1 (6 bases). The germline V gene encodes CDR1 SQVTM and CDR2 ANQGSEA. The CDR3 contains 16 residues. Trimming removed 1 base at V and 4 bases at J, with 19 bases between.

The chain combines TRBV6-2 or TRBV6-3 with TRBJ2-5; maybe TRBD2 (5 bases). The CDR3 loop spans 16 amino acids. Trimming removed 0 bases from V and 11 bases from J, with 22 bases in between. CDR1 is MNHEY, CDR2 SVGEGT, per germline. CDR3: CASSYSDRDYLLEQYF. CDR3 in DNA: TGTGCCAGCAGTTACTCCGACCGGGATTACCTACTAGAGCAGTACTTC.

The CDR3 region is CSARVLGPSETQYF. The CDR3 region has the DNA TGCAGTGCTAGAGTCCTAGGCCCCTCAGAGACCCAGTACTTC. The chain joins TRBV20-1 to TRBJ2-5; D gene uncertain. The CDR3 is 14 residues long. Germline V CDR1 and CDR2: DFQATT, SNEGSKA (reference sequence). Trimming left V 1 base short and J 4 bases short, with 13 bases between.

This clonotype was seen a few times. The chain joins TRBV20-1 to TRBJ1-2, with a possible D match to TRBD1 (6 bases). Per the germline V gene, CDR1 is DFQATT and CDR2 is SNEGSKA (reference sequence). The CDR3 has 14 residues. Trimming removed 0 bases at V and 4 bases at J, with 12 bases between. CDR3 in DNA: TGCAGTGCTAGAGATGGGCAGGGGCTCTATGGCTACACCTTC. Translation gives CSARDGQGLYGYTF.

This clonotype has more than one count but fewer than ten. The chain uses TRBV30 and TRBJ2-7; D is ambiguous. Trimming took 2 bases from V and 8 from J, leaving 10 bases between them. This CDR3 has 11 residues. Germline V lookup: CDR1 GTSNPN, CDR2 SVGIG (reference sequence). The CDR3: CAWSNGWKQYF. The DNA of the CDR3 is TGTGCCTGGAGTAACGGGTGGAAGCAGTACTTC. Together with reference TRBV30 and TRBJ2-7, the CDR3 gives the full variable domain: SQTIHQWPATLVQPVGSPLSLECTVEGTSNPNLYWYRQAAGRGLQLLFYSVGIGQISSEVPQNLSASRPQDRQFILSSKKLLLSDSGFYLCAWSNGWKQYFGPGTRLTVT.

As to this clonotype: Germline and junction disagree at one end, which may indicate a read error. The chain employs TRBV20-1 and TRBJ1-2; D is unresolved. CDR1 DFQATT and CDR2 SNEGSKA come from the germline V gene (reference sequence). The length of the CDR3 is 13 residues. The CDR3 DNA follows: TGCAGTGCTAGGGTGGGTCCTAACTGTGGCTACACCTTC. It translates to CSARVGPNCGYTF.

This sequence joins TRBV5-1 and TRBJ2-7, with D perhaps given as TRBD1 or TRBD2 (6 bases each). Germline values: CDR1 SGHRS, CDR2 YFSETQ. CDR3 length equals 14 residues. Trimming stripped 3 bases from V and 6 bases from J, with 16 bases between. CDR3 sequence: CASSSEGRGREQYF. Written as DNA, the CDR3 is TGCGCCAGCAGCTCGGAGGGCAGGGGACGCGAGCAGTACTTC.